The 12 T cell receptor beta chains in this list originate from one sample, sequenced in a study of OX40 agonist ivuxolimab in advanced cancers. Some clones are missing from TCRdb's copy, which holds only in-frame ones; the method was immunoSEQ multiplex PCR. The sample lists some 83,000 clones; 93% were seen once. This specimen consisted of CD4+ or CD8+ T cells sorted from blood, obtained in a trial of the OX40 agonist ivuxolimab. Receptors were obtained from an adult with an advanced solid tumor such as melanoma, head and neck, liver or kidney cancer.

V and J are TRBV7-3 and TRBJ2-1, with 10 bases lining up with TRBD1. The CDR3 sequence is 15 residues long. V shed 5 bases, J shed 8 bases, and the junction held 9 bases outside the gene matches. CDR1 is SGHTA, CDR2 FQGTGA, per germline. CDR3 nucleotide sequence: TGTGCCAGCAGCCCCGGGACAGGGGCCGTTGATGAGCAGTTCTTC. Protein: CASSPGTGAVDEQFF.

The V and J genes are TRBV7-6 and TRBJ1-5; D gene unclear. The CDR3 has 16 amino acids. The germline gives CDR1 SGHVS, CDR2 FNYEAQ. With 1 base removed from V and 0 bases from J, the gap between germline ends came to 10 bases. The CDR3 DNA reads TGTGCCAGCAGCTTAGGTTCTGGGTATAGCAATCAGCCCCAGCATTTT. This encodes CASSLGSGYSNQPQHF.

The chain recombines TRBV4-1 with TRBJ2-7; 10 nucleotides agree with TRBD1. J lost 3 bases, V lost 4 bases, and 6 bases had no gene match. Germline loops: CDR1 MGHRA, CDR2 YSYEKL. The length of the CDR3 is 15 residues. CDR3 sequence reads: CASSLGQGGDYEQYF. Here the CDR3 DNA reads TGCGCCAGCAGCCTAGGACAGGGGGGGGACTACGAGCAGTACTTC.

V and J are TRBV10-3 and TRBJ1-1; D might be TRBD1 (5 bases). V was clipped by 1 base and J by 6 bases, with 15 bases between them. The CDR3 runs to 15 residues. Germline CDR1 ENHRY, CDR2 SYGVKD. This CDR3 is CAISELLRAGPEAFF. For the CDR3, the DNA is TGTGCCATCAGTGAGTTGCTCAGGGCAGGGCCTGAAGCTTTCTTT.

This chain uses TRBV30 with TRBJ2-7; D is undetermined. Trimming shortened V by 8 bases and J by 2 bases, and 13 bases separated the two germline ends. This CDR3 region has 12 residues. CDR1 is GTSNPN and CDR2 is SVGIG in the germline V gene (reference sequence). The CDR3 is CASEVGTYEQYF. CDR3 DNA: TGTGCCAGCGAAGTAGGGACCTACGAGCAGTACTTC.

The rearrangement links TRBV4-3 to TRBJ1-2; D possibly corresponds to TRBD1 (6 bases). CDR1 is LGHNA and CDR2 is YSLEER in the germline V gene. The CDR3 contains 13 residues. V was cut by 4 bases and J by 3 bases, with 9 bases left in between. The DNA of the CDR3 is TGCGCCAGCAGCCCAGCAGGGGACTATGGCTACACCTTC. It encodes CASSPAGDYGYTF.

V and J are TRBV27 and TRBJ2-3; no clear D. This CDR3 contains 14 residues. Deletions cut 7 bases from V and 4 bases from J, with 15 bases between. Germline V lookup: CDR1 MNHEY, CDR2 SMNVEV (reference sequence). CDR3 protein: CASTGPSHADTQYF. The CDR3 DNA sequence: TGTGCCAGCACCGGGCCGTCCCACGCAGATACGCAGTATTTT.

This CDR3 reads CASSVGQGAEAFF. The DNA of the CDR3 is TGTGCCAGCAGTGTCGGACAGGGCGCTGAAGCTTTCTTT. The chain links TRBV6-5 to TRBJ1-1; 8 bases line up with TRBD1. The CDR3 has 13 amino acids. Trimming took 5 bases from V and 6 from J; bases not matched to a gene: 5. The germline V gene encodes CDR1 MNHEY and CDR2 SVGAGI.

The chain links TRBV4-3 to TRBJ2-1, with a weak D call TRBD2 (7 bases). V was trimmed by 4 bases and J by 1 base, leaving 11 bases between them. The CDR3 extends over 15 amino acids. Germline CDR1 reads LGHNA; CDR2 reads YSLEER. This CDR3 reads CASSLGGPSYNEQFF. In DNA, the CDR3 is TGCGCCAGCAGCCTCGGGGGGCCTTCCTACAATGAGCAGTTCTTC.

About this clone: The sample carries other DNA sequences with the same CDR3. The chain is built from TRBV29-1 and TRBJ2-7, with unresolved D. The V end was cut by 4 bases, the J end by 2 bases, with 6 bases between. The CDR3 has 11 amino acids. CDR1 SQVTM and CDR2 ANQGSEA come from the germline V gene. CDR3 amino acids: CSVGGAYEQYF. The CDR3 DNA reads TGCAGCGTTGGGGGTGCCTACGAGCAGTACTTC.

This sequence joins TRBV25-1 and TRBJ2-1, with 8 bases lining up with TRBD2. This CDR3 region has 15 residues. Germline CDR1 MGHDK, CDR2 SYGVNS. The V and J ends lost 3 bases and 5 bases, in that order; junction bases with no gene match: 6. The CDR3 protein is CASSDGGRYDNEQFF. CDR3 in DNA: TGTGCCAGCAGTGATGGCGGGAGGTACGACAATGAGCAGTTCTTC. Based on the CDR3 plus reference TRBV25-1 and TRBJ2-1, the full variable domain is EADIYQTPRYLVIGTGKKITLECSQTMGHDKMYWYQQDPGMELHLIHYSYGVNSTEKGDLSSESTVSRIRTEHFPLTLESARPSHTSQYLCASSDGGRYDNEQFFGPGTRLTVL.

This clone is a singleton in its sample. The rearrangement uses TRBV29-1 and TRBJ2-7; D is perhaps TRBD1 or TRBD2 (7 bases each). Trimming left V 7 bases short and J 2 bases short, with 18 bases between. The CDR3 contains 14 residues. Germline V gene sequence: CDR1 SQVTM, CDR2 ANQGSEA. CDR3 coding DNA: TGCAGCGGGGAGGGGGCGGTACCTCCCTACGAGCAGTACTTC. Translation: CSGEGAVPPYEQYF.